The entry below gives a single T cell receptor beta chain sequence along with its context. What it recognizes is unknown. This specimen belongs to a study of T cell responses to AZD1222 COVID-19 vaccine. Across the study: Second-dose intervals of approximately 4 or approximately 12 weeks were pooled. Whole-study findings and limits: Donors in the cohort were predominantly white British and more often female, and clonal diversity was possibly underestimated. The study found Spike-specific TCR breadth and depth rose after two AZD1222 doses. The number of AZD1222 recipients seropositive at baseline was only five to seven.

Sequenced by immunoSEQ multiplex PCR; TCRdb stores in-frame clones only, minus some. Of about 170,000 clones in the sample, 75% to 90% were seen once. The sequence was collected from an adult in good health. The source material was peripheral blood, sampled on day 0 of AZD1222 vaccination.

The CDR3 sequence: CASSRGQGARSYGYTF. The CDR3 nucleotides are TGCGCCAGCAGCCGCGGACAGGGGGCTAGGAGTTATGGCTACACCTTC. This chain links TRBV5-1 with TRBJ1-2; TRBD1 aligns across 11 bases. After removal of 4 bases from V and 5 bases from J, the junction contained 10 bases not matched to a gene. The CDR3 contains 16 residues. Germline CDR1 SGHRS, CDR2 YFSETQ.